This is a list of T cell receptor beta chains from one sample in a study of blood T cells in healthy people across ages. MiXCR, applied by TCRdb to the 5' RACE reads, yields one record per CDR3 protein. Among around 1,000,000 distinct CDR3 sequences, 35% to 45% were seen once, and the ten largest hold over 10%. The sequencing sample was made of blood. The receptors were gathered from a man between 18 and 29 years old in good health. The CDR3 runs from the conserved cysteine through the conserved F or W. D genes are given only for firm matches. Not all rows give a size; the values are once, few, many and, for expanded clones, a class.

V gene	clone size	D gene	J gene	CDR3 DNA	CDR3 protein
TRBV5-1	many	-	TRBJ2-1	TGCGCCAGCACCTCACCATACAATGAGCAGTTCTTC	CASTSPYNEQFF
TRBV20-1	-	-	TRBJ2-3	TGCAGTGCTAGACCCGGGACCTTTAGCACAGATACGCAGTATTTT	CSARPGTFSTDTQYF
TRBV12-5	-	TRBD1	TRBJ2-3	TGTGCTAGTGGCACGGGACAGGGCAACACAGATACGCAGTATTTT	CASGTGQGNTDTQYF
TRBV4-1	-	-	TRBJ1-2	TGCGCCAGCAGCCAAGATGGGCAGTTACAACATGGCTACACCTTC	CASSQDGQLQHGYTF
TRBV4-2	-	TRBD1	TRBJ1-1	TGTGCCAGCAGCCAAGAACACGGACAGGGTGAAGAAGCTTTCTTT	CASSQEHGQGEEAFF
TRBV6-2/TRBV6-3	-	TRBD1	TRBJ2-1	TGTGCCAGCAGTTACTCCGGGGCAGGGGGCCTTGAGCAGTTCTTC	CASSYSGAGGLEQFF
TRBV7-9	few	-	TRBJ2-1	TGTGCCAGCAGTTCTGGTGACAGTGGCTACAATGAGCAGTTCTTC	CASSSGDSGYNEQFF
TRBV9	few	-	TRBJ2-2	TGTGCCAGCAGTAAGCCAGGATCGGGCGGGGAGCTGTTTTTT	CASSKPGSGGELFF
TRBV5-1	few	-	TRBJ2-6	TGCGCCAGCAGCTTGGGATTCCAGGATTATTTACTTTCTGGGGCCAACGTCCTGACTTTC	CASSLGFQDYLLSGANVLTF
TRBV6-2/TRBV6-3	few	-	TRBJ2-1	TGTGCCAGCAGTTACTCCGGAGGGGCTTTAGCGGAGTTCTTC	CASSYSGGALAEFF
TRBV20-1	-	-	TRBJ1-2	TGCAGTGCTGCTGAGAAGACCCAACCAGCTAAGGGCTACACCTTC	CSAAEKTQPAKGYTF
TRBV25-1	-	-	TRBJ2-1	TGTGCCAGCAGGGATGCTGGCATCAATGGCGAGCAGTTCTTC	CASRDAGINGEQFF
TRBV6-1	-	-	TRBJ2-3	TGTGCCAGCAGTCCCTTCGGGGCTGGCGGGGACTCTAGCACAGATACGCAGTATTTT	CASSPFGAGGDSSTDTQYF
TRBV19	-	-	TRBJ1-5	TGTGCCAGTAGTATAGTTGGAGGCAATCAGCCCCAGCATTTT	CASSIVGGNQPQHF
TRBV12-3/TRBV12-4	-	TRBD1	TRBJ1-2	TGTGCCAGCAGTAAGGACAGGGAAGGCTATGGCTACACCTTC	CASSKDREGYGYTF
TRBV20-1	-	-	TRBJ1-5	TGCAGTGCTAGAGGGGCGGGGCTGGGTAGCAATCAGCCCCAGCATTTT	CSARGAGLGSNQPQHF
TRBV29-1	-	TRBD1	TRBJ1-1	TGCAGCGTGACCGGGACAGGTGATGAAGCTTTCTTT	CSVTGTGDEAFF
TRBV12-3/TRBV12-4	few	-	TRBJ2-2	TGTGCCAGCAGCAGAACCGGGTCCGGGGAGCTGTTTTTT	CASSRTGSGELFF
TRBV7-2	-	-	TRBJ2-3	TGTGCCAGCAGCTCGAAAATCTTAGATACGCAGTATTTT	CASSSKILDTQYF
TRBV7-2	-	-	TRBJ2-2	TGTGCCAGCAGCTTAAGGGGGACACGTCTGAACACCGGGGAGCTGTTTTTT	CASSLRGTRLNTGELFF
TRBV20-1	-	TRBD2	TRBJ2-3	TGCAGTGCAACTAGCGGGGGGCAGGGAGATACGCAGTATTTT	CSATSGGQGDTQYF
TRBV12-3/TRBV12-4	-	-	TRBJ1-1	TGTGCCAGCAACGAACAGCTGGAGACTGAAGCTTTCTTT	CASNEQLETEAFF
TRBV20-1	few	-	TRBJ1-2	TGCAGTGCTAGAGATCTTCGGGGGCTTATCTATGGCTACACCTTC	CSARDLRGLIYGYTF
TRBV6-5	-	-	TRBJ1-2	TGTGCCAGCAAAGCATCGGACAGCTATGGCTACACCTTC	CASKASDSYGYTF
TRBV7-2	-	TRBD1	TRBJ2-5	TGTGCCAGCAGCTTAGCGTCAGGGGGCAATGAGCAGTACTTC	CASSLASGGNEQYF
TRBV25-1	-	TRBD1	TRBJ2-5	TGTGCCAGCAGTAGCTTAATCATATACGGACAGGGTTTGGTAGAGACCCAGTACTTC	CASSSLIIYGQGLVETQYF
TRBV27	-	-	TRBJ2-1	TGTGCCAGCAGTTTATCTAGCCGCGAGCAGTTCTTC	CASSLSSREQFF
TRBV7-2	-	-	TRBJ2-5	TGTGCCAGCAGCTCTTCAAAAGAGACCCAGTACTTC	CASSSSKETQYF
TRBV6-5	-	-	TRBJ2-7	TGTGCCAGCAGTTACTCGGCTCCTGGACAGCGCCTAAGGGAGCAGTACTTC	CASSYSAPGQRLREQYF
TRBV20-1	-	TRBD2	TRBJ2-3	TGCAGTGCGCGCGACGGGGGGAGAACAGATACGCAGTATTTT	CSARDGGRTDTQYF
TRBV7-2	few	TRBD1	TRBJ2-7	TGTGCCAGCAGCTTAGGAAGAGGGGGCCACGAGCAGTACTTC	CASSLGRGGHEQYF
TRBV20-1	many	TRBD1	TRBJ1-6	TGCAGTGCTGGGGACAGCTCCTATAATTCACCCCTCCACTTT	CSAGDSSYNSPLHF